This TCR beta chain was identified in a study of OX40 agonist ivuxolimab in advanced cancers. V dropped 3 bases and J dropped 4 bases, with 3 bases sitting between them. CDR3 size: 11 residues. Germline CDR1 reads MDHEN; CDR2 reads SYDVKM. Using immunoSEQ multiplex PCR, the repertoire was profiled, and TCRdb retains in-frame clones only, with some absent. This sample yields 35,000 to 45,000 clones, of which 82% are seen a single time; approximately 2.3% belongs to the top ten. J is TRBJ1-2 and V is TRBV28; D not certain. The sequenced sample was CD4+ or CD8+ T cells sorted from blood, obtained in a trial of the OX40 agonist ivuxolimab. The clonotype comes from an adult with an advanced solid tumor such as melanoma, head and neck, liver or kidney cancer. DNA for the CDR3: TGTGCCAGCAGTTTCCGCTATGGCTACACCTTC. This gives the protein CASSFRYGYTF.